These T cell receptor beta chains were read from a single sample in a study of T-cell reconstitution after alpha-beta-depleted transplantation in children. TCRdb called the PCR reads again in MiXCR, with one record for every CDR3 protein. The sample lists about 980,000 distinct CDR3 sequences, roughly 29% occurring once. Material: PBMCs, mostly from graft donor cells, obtained 360 days after TCRalphabeta/CD19-depleted stem cell transplant. Receptor source: a boy in the first two years of life who had a stem cell transplant for SCID, so the T cells may come from the graft donor. CDR3s include the opening cysteine and the closing phenylalanine or tryptophan. The order of the fields is D gene, clone size, V gene, J gene, CDR3 protein, CDR3 DNA. D genes are given only for firm matches. Rows may omit the clone size; those that give it use once, few, many or a size class.

>.|.|TRBV5-5|TRBJ2-4
CASSSMTGTNIQYF
TGTGCCAGCAGCTCAATGACGGGGACCAACATTCAGTACTTC
>TRBD2|many|TRBV20-1|TRBJ2-5
CSARTSGQETQYF
TGCAGTGCGAGGACTAGCGGACAAGAGACCCAGTACTTC
>.|.|TRBV7-9|TRBJ2-1
CASSPLGSNEQFF
TGTGCCAGCAGCCCACTAGGGAGCAATGAGCAGTTCTTC
>TRBD1|many|TRBV27|TRBJ2-7
CASSPYRGYEQYF
TGTGCCAGCAGCCCCTACAGGGGCTACGAGCAGTACTTC
>.|.|TRBV12-3/TRBV12-4|TRBJ1-2
CASTLHPPNLNYGYTF
TGTGCCAGCACCCTGCACCCTCCGAACTTAAACTATGGCTACACCTTC
>.|.|TRBV7-9|TRBJ1-1
CASAFRQATNTEAFF
TGTGCCAGCGCATTCCGACAGGCTACGAACACTGAAGCTTTCTTT
>.|.|TRBV11-2|TRBJ1-6
CASSLVWGVGRNSPLHF
TGTGCCAGCAGCTTAGTCTGGGGTGTGGGTCGAAATTCACCCCTCCACTTT
>TRBD2|.|TRBV27|TRBJ2-3
CASMVGKGGTDTQYF
TGTGCCAGCATGGTGGGGAAGGGAGGGACAGATACGCAGTATTTT
>.|.|TRBV6-5|TRBJ2-1
CASSYSRLDNEQFF
TGTGCCAGCAGTTACTCGCGGCTGGACAATGAGCAGTTCTTC
>.|few|TRBV15|TRBJ2-7
CATSRDRRDPGVISYEQYF
TGTGCCACCAGCAGAGATAGGAGGGACCCAGGGGTTATCTCCTACGAGCAGTACTTC
>TRBD1|.|TRBV29-1|TRBJ1-2
CSVTRGQGSNYGYTF
TGCAGCGTTACGCGGGGACAGGGCTCAAACTATGGCTACACCTTC
>.|.|TRBV3-1|TRBJ2-7
CASSHGQEGLHEQYF
TGTGCCAGCAGCCACGGACAGGAGGGGCTTCACGAGCAGTACTTC
>.|.|TRBV12-3/TRBV12-4|TRBJ1-4
CASSLNTRNEKLFF
TGTGCCAGCAGTTTAAATACCCGTAATGAAAAACTGTTTTTT
>.|.|TRBV9|TRBJ2-3
CASSVWARGTDTQYF
TGTGCCAGCAGCGTCTGGGCGCGAGGCACAGATACGCAGTATTTT
>.|.|TRBV9|TRBJ2-1
CASSVGALGDNEQFF
TGTGCCAGCAGCGTAGGTGCGCTGGGGGACAATGAGCAGTTCTTC
>.|few|TRBV29-1|TRBJ2-7
CSVEWGSHEQYF
TGCAGCGTTGAGTGGGGAAGCCACGAGCAGTACTTC
>TRBD1|.|TRBV7-8|TRBJ2-7
CASSLRGAKTGGYEQYF
TGTGCCAGCAGCTTAAGGGGGGCAAAGACAGGGGGCTACGAGCAGTACTTC
>.|few|TRBV9|TRBJ2-3
CASSLRGRQDTQYF
TGTGCCAGCAGCCTCCGGGGGAGACAAGATACGCAGTATTTT
>TRBD1|.|TRBV5-1|TRBJ1-6
CASKLGQGNSPLHF
TGCGCCAGCAAACTCGGACAGGGGAATTCACCCCTCCACTTT
>TRBD2|few|TRBV15|TRBJ2-3
CATSRDRGADTQYF
TGTGCCACCAGCAGAGATCGGGGGGCAGATACGCAGTATTTT
>.|.|TRBV24-1|TRBJ2-3
CATSGNGFTDTQYF
TGTGCCACCAGTGGCAACGGATTCACAGATACGCAGTATTTT
>TRBD2|.|TRBV20-1|TRBJ2-3
CSAVQRGASTDTQYF
TGCAGTGCGGTGCAGCGGGGGGCCAGCACAGATACGCAGTATTTT
>.|few|TRBV20-1|TRBJ2-2
CSARMGRVTGELFF
TGCAGTGCTAGGATGGGGCGGGTTACCGGGGAGCTGTTTTTT
>.|.|TRBV28|TRBJ2-6
CASLHTGSGANVLTF
TGTGCCAGTCTTCATACAGGGTCTGGGGCCAACGTCCTGACTTTC
>TRBD1|few|TRBV10-3|TRBJ1-1
CAISDPSTGTGEAFF
TGTGCCATCAGTGACCCGTCGACAGGGACCGGAGAAGCTTTCTTT
>TRBD1|few|TRBV7-9|TRBJ2-3
CASMRDRMQYF
TGTGCCAGCATGAGGGACAGAATGCAGTATTTT
>.|few|TRBV5-1|TRBJ1-1
CASSFGTLVMNTEAFF
TGCGCCAGCAGCTTCGGGACCCTCGTCATGAACACTGAAGCTTTCTTT
>TRBD1|.|TRBV20-1|TRBJ2-5
CSASRDRLGGTQYF
TGCAGTGCTAGCCGGGACAGACTTGGGGGGACCCAGTACTTC
>.|.|TRBV4-2|TRBJ2-1
CASSQEAGAHNEQFF
TGTGCCAGCAGCCAAGAGGCGGGGGCTCACAATGAGCAGTTCTTC
>TRBD2|.|TRBV11-2|TRBJ2-1
CASSLTLPTSGWVHNEQFF
TGTGCCAGCAGCCTGACCTTACCGACTAGCGGGTGGGTACACAATGAGCAGTTCTTC
>TRBD2|few|TRBV4-2|TRBJ2-4
CASSQDPGGEAKNIQYF
TGTGCCAGCAGCCAAGATCCGGGGGGAGAAGCCAAAAACATTCAGTACTTC
>TRBD1|.|TRBV7-2|TRBJ1-2
CASSEGQSYGYTF
TGTGCCAGCAGCGAGGGACAGTCCTATGGCTACACCTTC
>.|.|TRBV3-1|TRBJ2-7
CASSRDGVFYEQYF
TGTGCCAGCAGCCGCGACGGGGTCTTCTACGAGCAGTACTTC
>TRBD1|.|TRBV13|TRBJ1-4
CASSYRGPNEKLFF
TGTGCCAGCAGCTACAGGGGCCCTAATGAAAAACTGTTTTTT
>.|.|TRBV20-1|TRBJ1-5
CSALDRPGVGNQPQHF
TGCAGTGCTCTCGACAGGCCCGGGGTTGGCAATCAGCCCCAGCATTTT
>TRBD1|few|TRBV7-2|TRBJ1-6
CASSSRTGALPSPLHF
TGTGCCAGCAGTTCGAGGACAGGGGCGCTCCCGTCACCCCTCCACTTT
>TRBD1|few|TRBV27|TRBJ1-6
CATSHRGYNSPLHF
TGTGCCACGTCGCACAGGGGCTATAATTCACCCCTCCACTTT
>.|many|TRBV9|TRBJ2-3
CASSVEGTDTQYF
TGTGCCAGCAGCGTAGAAGGGACAGATACGCAGTATTTT
>.|few|TRBV19|TRBJ2-3
CASRYDPEDTQYF
TGTGCCAGCCGCTATGACCCGGAAGATACGCAGTATTTT
>.|.|TRBV21-1|TRBJ1-2
CASSKGQWNYGYTF
TGTGCCAGCAGCAAAGGACAGTGGAACTATGGCTACACCTTC
>TRBD2|many|TRBV12-3/TRBV12-4|TRBJ2-1
CASTEGLAGGQEQFF
TGTGCCAGCACCGAAGGACTAGCGGGGGGCCAAGAGCAGTTCTTC
>.|.|TRBV28|TRBJ1-5
CASSPWEGGPLSNQPQHF
TGTGCCAGCAGTCCCTGGGAGGGGGGGCCATTAAGCAATCAGCCCCAGCATTTT
>.|few|TRBV20-1|TRBJ2-7
CSASKVSSYEQYF
TGCAGTGCTAGTAAGGTGTCCTCCTACGAGCAGTACTTC
>.|few|TRBV12-3/TRBV12-4|TRBJ2-7
CASSVGTFQYF
TGTGCCAGCAGTGTAGGGACGTTTCAGTACTTC
>.|.|TRBV14|TRBJ2-7
CASSHPGPTSAYEQYF
TGTGCCAGCAGCCACCCGGGACCGACATCCGCCTACGAGCAGTACTTC
>TRBD2|few|TRBV5-1|TRBJ2-1
CASSIKGTSGPRRTYNEQFF
TGCGCCAGCAGCATTAAGGGGACTAGCGGCCCGAGGAGGACCTACAATGAGCAGTTCTTC
>.|.|TRBV12-3/TRBV12-4|TRBJ1-3
CASSLAAGPSSGNTIYF
TGTGCCAGCAGTTTAGCCGCTGGACCTAGCTCTGGAAACACCATATATTTT
>TRBD2|.|TRBV11-2|TRBJ2-5
CASSSTRLAGLETQYF
TGTGCCAGCAGCTCAACGAGACTAGCGGGGCTGGAGACCCAGTACTTC
>.|.|TRBV12-3/TRBV12-4|TRBJ2-3
CASSLRRGAYTDTQYF
TGTGCCAGCAGTTTAAGGAGGGGGGCTTACACAGATACGCAGTATTTT
>TRBD2|few|TRBV29-1|TRBJ2-3
CSPTGLAATDTQYF
TGCAGTCCGACCGGGCTAGCGGCCACAGATACGCAGTATTTT
>.|.|TRBV4-3|TRBJ2-7
CASSLLASGPYEQYF
TGCGCCAGCAGCCTCCTAGCGAGCGGGCCCTACGAGCAGTACTTC
>.|few|TRBV28|TRBJ1-6
CASSFVHFNSPLHF
TGTGCCAGCAGTTTCGTACACTTTAATTCACCCCTCCACTTT
>.|.|TRBV6-1|TRBJ2-4
CASTPQGGGLAKNIQYF
TGTGCCAGCACCCCCCAGGGAGGGGGCCTAGCCAAAAACATTCAGTACTTC